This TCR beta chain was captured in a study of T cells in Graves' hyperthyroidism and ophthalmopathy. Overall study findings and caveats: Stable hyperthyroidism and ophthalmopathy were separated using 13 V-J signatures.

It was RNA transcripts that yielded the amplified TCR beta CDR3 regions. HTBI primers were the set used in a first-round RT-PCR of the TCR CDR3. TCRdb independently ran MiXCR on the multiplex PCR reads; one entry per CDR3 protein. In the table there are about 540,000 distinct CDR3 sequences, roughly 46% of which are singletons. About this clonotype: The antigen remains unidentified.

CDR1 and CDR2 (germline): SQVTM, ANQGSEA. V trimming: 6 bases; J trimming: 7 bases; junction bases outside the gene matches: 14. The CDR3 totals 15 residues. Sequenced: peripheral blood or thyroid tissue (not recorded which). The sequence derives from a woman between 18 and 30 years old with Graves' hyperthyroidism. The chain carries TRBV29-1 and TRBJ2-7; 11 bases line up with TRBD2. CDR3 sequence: CSVASGRRTYNEQYF. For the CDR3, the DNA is TGCAGCGTCGCTAGCGGGAGGCGGACCTACAATGAGCAGTACTTC.